This passage covers 31 T cell receptor beta chains from one sample sequenced in a study of T cells in Graves' hyperthyroidism and ophthalmopathy. TCR beta CDR3 region amplification was performed from RNA transcripts. During a first-round RT-PCR of the TCR CDR3, the HTBI primer set was used. TCRdb re-called the multiplex PCR reads through MiXCR, storing one row per CDR3 protein. Here the sample spans about 360,000 distinct CDR3 sequences, about 14% being singletons. The source material was blood. The receptors originated from a young man with Graves' hyperthyroidism that later progressed to Graves' ophthalmopathy.

There are many counts of this clonotype. The chain couples TRBV12-3 or TRBV12-4 to TRBJ1-1; 7 bases agree with TRBD1. The CDR3 is 17 residues long. V lost 6 bases to trimming and J lost 1 base; unmatched junction nucleotides: 14. CDR3: CASSPGRGANKNTEAFF. The CDR3 DNA sequence: TGTGCCAGCAGCCCCGGCAGGGGGGCGAACAAGAACACTGAAGCTTTCTTT.

At least ten counts were recorded for this clonotype. The V gene is TRBV20-1, the J gene TRBJ2-5, with TRBD2 matching 10 bases. Germline lookup yields CDR1 DFQATT and CDR2 SNEGSKA (reference sequence). V shed 4 bases and J 4 bases; nucleotides not matched to a gene: 9. The CDR3 is 15 amino acids. CDR3 residues: CSATSGGALGETQYF. For the CDR3, the DNA is TGCAGTGCTACAAGCGGGGGGGCCCTCGGAGAGACCCAGTACTTC.

The chain combines TRBV6-1 with TRBJ1-1; TRBD1 is a possible D gene (5 bases). The germline CDR1 and CDR2 sequences are MNHNS and SASEGT. The germline V and J ends were trimmed by 1 base and 6 bases, with 12 bases remaining between them. The CDR3 loop spans 14 amino acids. The CDR3 loop reads CASSEGEGYAEAFF. The CDR3 coding sequence is TGTGCCAGCAGTGAAGGTGAGGGGTACGCTGAAGCTTTCTTT.

Turning to this clonotype: A much larger clone lies a single base off, so this may be a read error. The V and J genes are TRBV3-1 and TRBJ1-2, with TRBD1 identical over 9 bases. Germline assignment: CDR1 LGHDT and CDR2 YNNKEL (reference sequence). The CDR3 has 14 amino acids. The DNA of the CDR3 is TGTGCCAGCAGAAGGACAGGGGTAAACTATGGCTGCACCTTC. Residues: CASRRTGVNYGCTF.

This clonotype was found many times. The genes are TRBV18 and TRBJ1-1; D remains unclear. This CDR3 region has 14 residues. Trimming left V 1 base short and J 0 bases short, with 6 bases between. Germline CDR1 reads KGHSH; CDR2 reads LQKENI. The CDR3 DNA reads TGTGCCAGCTCACCACTAGGAATGAACACTGAAGCTTTCTTT. It specifies CASSPLGMNTEAFF.

This clonotype came up many times. The chain is built from TRBV6-1 and TRBJ1-2, with TRBD1 identical over 7 bases. Germline V gene data show CDR1 as MNHNS and CDR2 as SASEGT. There are 14 residues in the CDR3. Trimming at V came to 5 bases and at J to 7 bases, leaving 10 bases not matched to a gene. The DNA of the CDR3 is TGTGCCAGCAGTCCAGGACAGGCAGGGAGTGGCTACACCTTC. Amino acids: CASSPGQAGSGYTF.

The chain carries TRBV10-2 and TRBJ2-7; D not resolved. Matching the DNA end better, TRBJ2-1 makes the J call doubtful. Germline V gene lookup returns CDR1 WSHSY and CDR2 SAAADI. The CDR3 consists of 11 residues. The CDR3 sequence: CASSGNSEQFF. In nucleotides, the CDR3 is TGCGCCAGCAGTGGGAATAGCGAGCAGTTCTTC.

In its sample, this clonotype was seen once. A single base separates this from a much larger clone, so it may be a read error. The J gene is TRBJ2-5, the V gene TRBV28; TRBD2 aligns across 7 bases. Germline V lookup: CDR1 MDHEN, CDR2 SYDVKM. The CDR3 totals 14 residues. This CDR3 is CASSSAGLGEIQYF. The CDR3 bases are TGTGCCAGCAGTTCAGCGGGGTTGGGAGAGATCCAGTACTTC.

This clonotype was seen more than once but under ten times. This sequence joins TRBV5-1 and TRBJ1-5; D is unclear. Germline V gene sequence: CDR1 SGHRS, CDR2 YFSETQ. The CDR3 loop spans 15 amino acids. Trimming cost V 0 bases and J 4 bases, with 11 bases left between them. CDR3 in amino acids: CASSLGPAKNQPQHF. The CDR3 nucleotides are TGCGCCAGCAGCTTGGGGCCCGCAAAAAATCAGCCCCAGCATTTT.

This clonotype was counted at least ten times. The chain has TRBV30 and TRBJ1-2, with D uncertain. Per the germline V gene, CDR1 is GTSNPN and CDR2 is SVGIG (reference sequence). The CDR3 consists of 11 residues. V lost 4 bases and J lost 5, with 8 bases in between. CDR3 amino acids: CAWKQLYGYTF. DNA for the CDR3: TGTGCCTGGAAGCAGCTTTATGGCTACACCTTC. The full variable domain, its missing parts supplied by reference TRBV30 and TRBJ1-2, is SQTIHQWPATLVQPVGSPLSLECTVEGTSNPNLYWYRQAAGRGLQLLFYSVGIGQISSEVPQNLSASRPQDRQFILSSKKLLLSDSGFYLCAWKQLYGYTFGSGTRLTVV.

This clonotype has a handful of counts. The chain has TRBV7-7 and TRBJ2-1; 7 bases agree with TRBD1. J was trimmed by 0 bases and V by 5 bases; bases with no gene match: 7. The CDR3 runs to 16 residues. Germline assignment: CDR1 SSHAT and CDR2 FNYEAQ (reference sequence). DNA of the CDR3: TGTGCCAGCAGCCCGGGACAGTTAAGCTCCTACAATGAGCAGTTCTTC. Encoded protein: CASSPGQLSSYNEQFF.

This clonotype was detected ten times or more. The rearrangement joins TRBV11-2 to TRBJ2-1, with TRBD2 matching over 11 bases. J gave up 9 bases and V 5 bases, and 9 bases lay outside the gene matches. Germline V CDR1 and CDR2: SGHAT, FQNNGV. The CDR3 totals 15 residues. The CDR3 region has the DNA TGTGCCAGCAGCCGAGCTAGCGGGGGGCCCCCTGAGCAGTTCTTC. Protein: CASSRASGGPPEQFF.

This clonotype was found many times. This chain links TRBV11-2 with TRBJ1-3; no reliable D call. V gave up 3 bases and J gave up 0 bases, with 6 bases separating them. Germline lookup yields CDR1 SGHAT and CDR2 FQNNGV. There are 14 residues in the CDR3. CDR3 in DNA: TGTGCCAGCAGCTTGGACTACTCTGGAAACACCATATATTTT. Translated: CASSLDYSGNTIYF.

With regard to this clonotype: At one boundary the junction diverges from the germline segment, which might be a read error. The CDR3, as DNA: TGTGCCCTGGAAGCAACTAATGAAAAACTGTCTTTT. It translates to CALEATNEKLSF. The chain is built from TRBV7-9 and TRBJ1-4; no firm D call. The CDR3 runs to 12 residues. Germline assignment: CDR1 SEHNR and CDR2 FQNEAQ (reference sequence).

This clonotype appeared many times. At one end, the junction sequence differs from germline, possibly due to a read error. The chain has TRBV7-7 and TRBJ2-3, with D perhaps TRBD2 (6 bases). CDR1 and CDR2 (germline): SSHAT, FNYEAQ (reference sequence). The CDR3 consists of 13 residues. The CDR3 bases are TGTGCTAGCAGCTTAGGGAGGCGGGATACGCAGTATTTT. This sequence encodes CASSLGRRDTQYF.

This clonotype was counted ten times or more. This chain connects TRBV7-9 to TRBJ1-3, with a tentative D call TRBD1 (5 bases). Germline loops: CDR1 SEHNR, CDR2 FQNEAQ (reference sequence). Trimming stripped 1 base from V and 7 bases from J, with 8 bases between. CDR3 length: 13 residues. DNA of the CDR3: TGTGCCAGCAGCTTAGTGACAGCCAACACCATATATTTT. It is translated as CASSLVTANTIYF.

This clonotype was counted at least ten times. This chain joins TRBV10-3 and TRBJ1-2, with D perhaps matching TRBD1 (5 bases). CDR1 and CDR2 from the germline V gene are ENHRY and SYGVKD. The CDR3 covers 14 residues. Trimming cost V 0 bases and J 5 bases, with 10 bases left between them. CDR3 amino acids: CAISESQGRYGYTF. The CDR3 DNA reads TGTGCCATCAGTGAGTCCCAGGGTCGGTATGGCTACACCTTC.

This clonotype was recorded at least ten times. The V call is TRBV9, the J call TRBJ1-2; D not resolved. V was clipped by 5 bases and J by 7 bases, with 18 bases between them. CDR1 is SGDLS, CDR2 YYNGEE, per germline. CDR3 length equals 14 residues. Here the CDR3 reads CASSAGRLSAGYTF. The CDR3, as DNA: TGTGCCAGCAGTGCTGGACGGCTATCGGCTGGCTACACCTTC.

There are many counts of this clonotype. This chain joins TRBV10-3 and TRBJ2-1, with a weak D call TRBD2 (6 bases). The CDR3 consists of 12 residues. Germline V gene data show CDR1 as ENHRY and CDR2 as SYGVKD. V dropped 6 bases and J dropped 5 bases, with 8 bases sitting between them. The CDR3 reads CAISGGNNEQFF. The CDR3 bases are TGTGCCATCAGCGGGGGAAACAATGAGCAGTTCTTC.

Many counts were recorded for this clonotype. The gene calls are TRBV28 and TRBJ1-1; D may be TRBD1 (6 bases). CDR1 and CDR2 from the germline V gene are MDHEN and SYDVKM. This CDR3 has 13 amino acids. V lost 4 bases to trimming and J lost 2 bases, with 8 bases between them. CDR3 DNA: TGTGCCAGCAGTTCGGGGGGCAACACTGAAGCTTTCTTT. Translation gives CASSSGGNTEAFF.

CDR3 in DNA: TGTGCCATGGGGACAGCCTTACGGCCCCAGCATTTT. Its translation is CAMGTALRPQHF. This chain joins TRBV6-1 and TRBJ1-5, with 7 bases aligning to TRBD1. The CDR3 loop spans 12 amino acids. Germline-derived CDR1 and CDR2 are MNHNS and SASEGT. With V trimmed by 10 bases and J by 9 bases, 9 bases remained unmatched.

This clonotype was observed once. Being one base from a much bigger clone, this may be a read error. The V call is TRBV12-3 or TRBV12-4, the J call TRBJ1-6; D is undetermined. The CDR3 is 14 amino acids. Trimming cost V 2 bases and J 8 bases, with 10 bases left between them. CDR3 sequence reads: CASSLQEYDSPLHF. In DNA form, the CDR3 reads TGTGCCAGCAGTTTACAGGAGTATGATTCACCCCTCCACTTT.

The CDR3 here is CASSQQLAGGSEQFF. CDR3 bases: TGTGCCAGCAGCCAACAACTAGCGGGGGGAAGTGAGCAGTTCTTC. This chain connects TRBV3-1 to TRBJ2-1; 12 nucleotides align to TRBD2. The length of the CDR3 is 15 residues. Germline CDR1 and CDR2: LGHDT and YNNKEL (reference sequence). With 2 bases clipped from V and 9 bases from J, the junction kept 5 bases outside the gene matches.

This clonotype appeared many times. The chain employs TRBV7-2 and TRBJ2-5, with D maybe TRBD1 (6 bases). Germline V gives CDR1 SGHTA, CDR2 FQGNSA. CDR3 length: 14 amino acids. The V and J ends lost 5 bases and 3 bases respectively, with 13 bases between them. The CDR3 region is CASSTTGIEETQYF. CDR3 DNA: TGTGCCAGCAGCACCACAGGGATTGAAGAGACCCAGTACTTC.

This clonotype was recorded many times. This sequence joins TRBV30 and TRBJ2-7; possible D gene TRBD1, 5 bases. The CDR3 spans 14 residues. Trimming took off 5 bases at V and 1 base at J, with 15 bases between the two ends. The germline V gene has CDR1 GTSNPN and CDR2 SVGIG (reference sequence). The chain's CDR3 is CAWARQGRSYEQYF. CDR3 sequence (DNA): TGTGCCTGGGCGCGCCAGGGAAGGTCCTACGAGCAGTACTTC.

V usage is TRBV10-3 and J usage is TRBJ2-2, with 11 nucleotides matching TRBD1. Germline V CDR1 and CDR2: ENHRY, SYGVKD. After removal of 7 bases from V and 5 bases from J, the junction contained 3 bases not matched to a gene. The CDR3 loop spans 14 amino acids. CDR3 coding DNA: TGTGCCATCAAGGGACAGGGGGGAACCGGGGAGCTGTTTTTT. This codes for CAIKGQGGTGELFF.

This clonotype was found many times. V and J are TRBV6-1 and TRBJ2-1; D might be TRBD2 (5 bases). The V end was cut by 6 bases, the J end by 8 bases, with 14 bases between. The CDR3 contains 13 residues. Germline CDR1 is MNHNS and CDR2 is SASEGT. The CDR3 region is CASSHKGEYEQFF. The CDR3 DNA follows: TGTGCCAGCAGCCACAAGGGAGAGTATGAGCAGTTCTTC.

The chain is built from TRBV14 and TRBJ1-2, with D possibly TRBD1 on 5 matching bases. CDR3 size: 15 residues. The ends were cut back, 2 bases at V and 4 bases at J, with 14 bases in the middle. CDR1 SGHDN and CDR2 FVKESK come from the germline V gene. The DNA of the CDR3 is TGTGCCAGCAGCCAATTTGGGGGAGGGTCCTATGGCTACACCTTC. This encodes CASSQFGGGSYGYTF.

This clonotype was observed at least ten times. This sequence joins TRBV27 and TRBJ1-5; perhaps TRBD1 as D (5 bases). Germline CDR1 and CDR2: MNHEY and SMNVEV (reference sequence). V lost 3 bases to trimming and J lost 3 bases, with 9 bases between them. The CDR3 extends over 14 amino acids. The CDR3 reads CASSLEGNNQPQHF. CDR3 DNA sequence: TGTGCCAGCAGTTTGGAGGGGAACAATCAGCCCCAGCATTTT.

This clonotype came up a few times. The chain links TRBV20-1 to TRBJ2-4, with 7 bases matching TRBD1. Germline assignment: CDR1 DFQATT and CDR2 SNEGSKA (reference sequence). Germline trimming cut 3 bases from V and 3 bases from J; bases unmatched to any gene: 5. CDR3 length: 14 residues. The CDR3 protein is CSARTGSGKNIQYF. The DNA for the CDR3 is TGCAGTGCTAGGACAGGGAGCGGCAAAAACATTCAGTACTTC.

This clonotype has just a few counts. J is TRBJ1-2 and V is TRBV5-1, with 7 bases aligning to TRBD1. Germline V gene data show CDR1 as SGHRS and CDR2 as YFSETQ. The CDR3 runs to 15 residues. The V gene end was trimmed by 4 bases and the J gene end by 4 bases; junction bases not matched to a gene: 10. The CDR3 loop reads CASSLGTAQIYGYTF. In DNA, the CDR3 is TGCGCCAGCAGCCTAGGGACAGCCCAAATCTATGGCTACACCTTC.